This T cell receptor beta chain is from a study of cytomegalovirus exposure and HLA in healthy donors. The study's findings and limits: About 87% or about 30% of the time was how often most TCR beta V segments were productive, according to an earlier analysis. Across donors, presence/absence analyses took sequencing depth to be roughly uniform. Analysis was carried out at a later point, and it linked a missense DCLRE1C variant to TCR beta V- and J-gene trimming.

The PCR employed 60 Vbeta primers together with 13 Jbeta primers. Profiling relied on immunoSEQ multiplex PCR, and the TCRdb table lists in-frame clones only, not all of them. The repertoire has more than 80,000 clones, under 80% of them found once; the top ten carry over 4.5%. This clone was seen a few times. Its antigen is currently unknown. The V gene end was trimmed by 9 bases and the J gene end by 7 bases; junction bases not matched to a gene: 12. This CDR3 is 14 amino acids long. The germline gives CDR1 SNHLY, CDR2 FYNNEI. This chain uses TRBV2 with TRBJ2-7; 10 bases map to TRBD2. Sequenced material: PBMCs. The source is a man aged 18 to 35 in good health and CMV-seropositive. Here the CDR3 DNA reads TGTGCCAGTGTTTTTAGCGGGAGGCAAAAAGAGCAGTACTTC. Residues: CASVFSGRQKEQYF. Full variable domain (outside the CDR3, taken from reference TRBV2 and TRBJ2-7): EPEVTQTPSHQVTQMGQEVILRCVPISNHLYFYWYRQILGQKVEFLVSFYNNEISEKSEIFDDQFSVERPDGSNFTLKIRSTKLEDSAMYFCASVFSGRQKEQYFGPGTRLTVT.